Listed here is a single T cell receptor beta chain. This specimen belongs to a study of blood T cells in healthy people across ages. Peripheral blood samples of roughly 9.9 milliliters were drawn from each donor. A second PCR of 7 to 11 cycles used a sample-barcoded 5' primer and a J-beta primer mix. TCRdb re-called the 5' RACE reads with MiXCR, one entry per CDR3 protein. The table records about 970,000 distinct CDR3 sequences, about 51% of them present only once. The CDR3 runs 16 residues. CDR1 is MDHEN and CDR2 is SYDVKM in the germline V gene. Sequencing input: blood. This TCR derives from a woman aged 60 to 75 in good health. The rearrangement joins TRBV28 to TRBJ2-7; a possible D gene is TRBD2 (6 bases). The J call may be in error: the DNA end matches TRBJ2-5 better. The CDR3 loop is CASSLWGDAGRETQYF. As DNA, the CDR3 is TGTGCCAGCAGTTTATGGGGGGACGCTGGGAGGGAGACCCAGTACTTC.